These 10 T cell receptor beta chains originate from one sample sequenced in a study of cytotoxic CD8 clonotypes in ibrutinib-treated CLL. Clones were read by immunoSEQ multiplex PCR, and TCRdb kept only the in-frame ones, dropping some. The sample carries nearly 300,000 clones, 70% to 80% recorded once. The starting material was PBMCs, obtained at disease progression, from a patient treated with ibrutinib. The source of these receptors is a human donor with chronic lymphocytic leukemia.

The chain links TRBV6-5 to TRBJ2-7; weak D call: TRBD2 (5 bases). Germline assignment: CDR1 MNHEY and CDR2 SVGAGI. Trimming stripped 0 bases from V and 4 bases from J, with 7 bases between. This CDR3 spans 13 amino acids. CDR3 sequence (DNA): TGTGCCAGCAGTTACTCCCGAGGGTACGAGCAGTACTTC. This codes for CASSYSRGYEQYF.

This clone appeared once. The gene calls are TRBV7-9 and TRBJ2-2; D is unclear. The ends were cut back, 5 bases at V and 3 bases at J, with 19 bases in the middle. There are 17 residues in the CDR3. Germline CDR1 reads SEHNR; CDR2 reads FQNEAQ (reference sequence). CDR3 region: CASSDPHNETDTGELFF. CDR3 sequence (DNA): TGTGCCAGCAGCGACCCCCATAACGAGACCGACACCGGGGAGCTGTTTTTT.

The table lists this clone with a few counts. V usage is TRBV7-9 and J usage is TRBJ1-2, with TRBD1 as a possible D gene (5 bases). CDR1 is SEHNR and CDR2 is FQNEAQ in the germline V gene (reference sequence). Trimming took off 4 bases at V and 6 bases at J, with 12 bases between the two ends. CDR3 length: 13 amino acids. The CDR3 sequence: CASSSLGGDGYTF. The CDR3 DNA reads TGTGCCAGCAGCTCCCTCGGGGGGGATGGCTACACCTTC. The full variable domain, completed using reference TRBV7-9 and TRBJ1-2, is DTGVSQNPRHKITKRGQNVTFRCDPISEHNRLYWYRQTLGQGPEFLTYFQNEAQLEKSRLLSDRFSAERPKGSFSTLEIQRTEQGDSAMYLCASSSLGGDGYTFGSGTRLTVV.

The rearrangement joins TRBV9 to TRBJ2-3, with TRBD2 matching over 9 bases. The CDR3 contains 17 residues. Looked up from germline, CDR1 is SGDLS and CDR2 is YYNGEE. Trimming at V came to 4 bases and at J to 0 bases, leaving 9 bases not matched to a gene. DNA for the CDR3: TGTGCCAGCAGCATTAGCGGGGGCACTACTAGCACAGATACGCAGTATTTT. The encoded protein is CASSISGGTTSTDTQYF.

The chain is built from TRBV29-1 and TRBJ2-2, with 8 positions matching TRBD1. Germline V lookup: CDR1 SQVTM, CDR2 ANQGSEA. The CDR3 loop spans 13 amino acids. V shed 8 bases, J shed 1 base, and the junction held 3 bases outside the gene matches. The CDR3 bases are TGCAGCACAGGGGGAGTGAACACCGGGGAGCTGTTTTTT. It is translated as CSTGGVNTGELFF.

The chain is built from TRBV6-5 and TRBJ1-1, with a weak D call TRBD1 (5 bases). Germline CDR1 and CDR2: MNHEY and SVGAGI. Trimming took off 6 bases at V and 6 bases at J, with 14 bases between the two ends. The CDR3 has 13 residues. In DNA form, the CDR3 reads TGTGCCAGCAGCCGAACCGGGGGTCCTGAAGCTTTCTTT. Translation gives CASSRTGGPEAFF.

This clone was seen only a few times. CDR3 nucleotide sequence: TGTGCCAGTAGTCCCCCGACAGGGAACTATGGCTACACCTTC. Amino acids: CASSPPTGNYGYTF. This rearrangement joins TRBV19 to TRBJ1-2, with TRBD1 identical over 7 bases. Germline CDR1 reads LNHDA; CDR2 reads SQIVND (reference sequence). CDR3 length: 14 residues. The junction had 5 bases not matched to a gene; V was cut back by 5 bases and J by 2 bases.

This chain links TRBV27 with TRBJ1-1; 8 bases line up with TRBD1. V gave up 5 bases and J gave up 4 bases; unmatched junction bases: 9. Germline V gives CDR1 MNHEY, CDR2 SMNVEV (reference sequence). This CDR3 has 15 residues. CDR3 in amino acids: CASSVRGQTGTEAFF. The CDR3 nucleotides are TGTGCCAGCAGTGTCAGGGGGCAAACGGGCACTGAAGCTTTCTTT.

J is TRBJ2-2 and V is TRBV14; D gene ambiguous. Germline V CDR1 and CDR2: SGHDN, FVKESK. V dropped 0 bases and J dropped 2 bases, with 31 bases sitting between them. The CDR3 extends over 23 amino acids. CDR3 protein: CASSQDRGLITWAEGFNTGELFF. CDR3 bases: TGTGCCAGCAGCCAAGATCGCGGCCTCATTACCTGGGCAGAAGGGTTTAACACCGGGGAGCTGTTTTTT.

CDR3 DNA sequence: TGTGCCAGCAGCTTGGTAACCGGATACAATGAGCAGTTCTTC. It encodes CASSLVTGYNEQFF. The V and J genes are TRBV5-4 and TRBJ2-1; the D is unclear. V was clipped by 0 bases and J by 4 bases, with 8 bases between them. CDR1 SGHNT and CDR2 YYREEE come from the germline V gene (reference sequence). This CDR3 is built from 14 residues.